This T cell receptor (beta chain) is drawn from a study of shared clonotypes between healthy human individuals. On the study more broadly: Researchers assigned three CD4 naive, three CD4 memory, two CD8 naive and one CD8 memory plate to each donor.

Study-wide points: Compared with clonotypes that all four donors shared, non-shared clonotypes had lower generation probabilities. Several donors had about 5% of their naive CD4 clonotypes in common.

Produced via immunoSEQ multiplex PCR; TCRdb's table is partial and in-frame only. The sample yields millions of clones, over 85% seen once. The CDR3 has 16 residues. The V and J ends lost 0 bases and 1 base, in that order; junction bases with no gene match: 4. Germline CDR1 MNHEY, CDR2 SVGAGI. A CD45RA-negative memory subset and a CD45RA+ naive subset were separated from the CD4+ cells. Concerning this clone: The target antigen is unknown.

The receptor comes from a man aged 18 to 35 in good health. Some clones in this sample may be carry-over from other donors' samples. Specimen: naive CD4+ T cells from PBMCs. Subset specified: CD45RA+ positively selected. J is TRBJ2-5 and V is TRBV6-5; TRBD2 matches at 8 bases. CDR3 nucleotide sequence: TGTGCCAGCAGTTACTCGGGACTAGTCCCCCAAGAGACCCAGTACTTC. Residues: CASSYSGLVPQETQYF.